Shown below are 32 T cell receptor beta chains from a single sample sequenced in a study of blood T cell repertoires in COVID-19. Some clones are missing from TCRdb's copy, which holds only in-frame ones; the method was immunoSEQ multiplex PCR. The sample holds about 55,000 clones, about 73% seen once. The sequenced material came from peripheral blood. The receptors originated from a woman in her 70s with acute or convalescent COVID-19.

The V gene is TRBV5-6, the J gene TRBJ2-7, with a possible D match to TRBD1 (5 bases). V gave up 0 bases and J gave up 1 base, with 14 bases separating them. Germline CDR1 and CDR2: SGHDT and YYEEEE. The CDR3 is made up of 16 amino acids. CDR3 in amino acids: CASSLVTRKGSYEQYV. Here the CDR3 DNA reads TGTGCCAGCAGCTTGGTTACACGAAAGGGGTCCTACGAGCAGTACGTC.

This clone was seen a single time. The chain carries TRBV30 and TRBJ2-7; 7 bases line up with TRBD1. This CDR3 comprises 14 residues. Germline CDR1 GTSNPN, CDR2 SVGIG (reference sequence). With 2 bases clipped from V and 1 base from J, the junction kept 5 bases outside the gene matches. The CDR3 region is CAWSRTGQSYEQYV. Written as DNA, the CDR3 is TGTGCCTGGAGTCGGACGGGACAGTCCTACGAGCAGTACGTC.

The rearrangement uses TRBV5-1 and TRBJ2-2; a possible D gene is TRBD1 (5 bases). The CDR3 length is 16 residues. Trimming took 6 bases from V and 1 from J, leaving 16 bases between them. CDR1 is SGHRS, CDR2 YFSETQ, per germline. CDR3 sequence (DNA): TGCGCCAGCAAGCACCCGACAACAGGGAACACCGGGGAGCTGTTTTTT. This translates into CASKHPTTGNTGELFF. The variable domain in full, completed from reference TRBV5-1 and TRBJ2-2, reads KAGVTQTPRYLIKTRGQQVTLSCSPISGHRSVSWYQQTPGQGLQFLFEYFSETQRNKGNFPGRFSGRQFSNSRSEMNVSTLELGDSALYLCASKHPTTGNTGELFFGEGSRLTVL.

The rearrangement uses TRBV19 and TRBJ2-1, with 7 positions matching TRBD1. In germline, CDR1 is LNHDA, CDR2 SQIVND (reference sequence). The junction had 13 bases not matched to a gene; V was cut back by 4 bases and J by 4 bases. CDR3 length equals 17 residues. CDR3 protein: CASSTPRQGSRYNEQFF. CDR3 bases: TGTGCCAGTAGTACCCCCCGACAGGGATCGCGGTACAATGAGCAGTTCTTC. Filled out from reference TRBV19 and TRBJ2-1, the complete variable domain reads DGGITQSPKYLFRKEGQNVTLSCEQNLNHDAMYWYRQDPGQGLRLIYYSQIVNDFQKGDIAEGYSVSREKKESFPLTVTSAQKNPTAFYLCASSTPRQGSRYNEQFFGPGTRLTVL.

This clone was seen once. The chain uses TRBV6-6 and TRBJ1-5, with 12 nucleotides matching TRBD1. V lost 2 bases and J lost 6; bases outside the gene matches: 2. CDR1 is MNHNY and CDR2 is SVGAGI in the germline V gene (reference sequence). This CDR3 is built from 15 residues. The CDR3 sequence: CASSYGTGGPQPQHF. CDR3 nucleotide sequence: TGTGCCAGCAGTTACGGGACAGGGGGCCCTCAGCCCCAGCATTTT.

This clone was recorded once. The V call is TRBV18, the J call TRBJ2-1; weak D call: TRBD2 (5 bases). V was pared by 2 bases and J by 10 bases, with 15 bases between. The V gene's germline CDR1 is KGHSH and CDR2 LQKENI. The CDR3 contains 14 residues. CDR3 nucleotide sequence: TGTGCCAGCTCACCAGGGAGCAAAAGTAAAGAGCAGTTCTTC. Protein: CASSPGSKSKEQFF.

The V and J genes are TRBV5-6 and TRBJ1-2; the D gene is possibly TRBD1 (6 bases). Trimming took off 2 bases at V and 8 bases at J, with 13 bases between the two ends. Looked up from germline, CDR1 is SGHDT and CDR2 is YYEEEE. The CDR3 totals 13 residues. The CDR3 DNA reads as TGTGCCAGCAGCTTTCAACACAGGGAAGGCTACACCTTC. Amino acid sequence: CASSFQHREGYTF.

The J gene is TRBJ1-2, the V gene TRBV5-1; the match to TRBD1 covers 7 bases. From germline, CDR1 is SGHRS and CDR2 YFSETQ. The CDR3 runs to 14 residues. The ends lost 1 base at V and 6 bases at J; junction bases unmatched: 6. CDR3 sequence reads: CASSLSTGEDGYTF. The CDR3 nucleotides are TGCGCCAGCAGCTTGAGTACAGGGGAGGATGGCTACACCTTC.

CDR3 residues: CASGLIPGHRGYTF. The CDR3 region has the DNA TGTGCTAGTGGTTTGATCCCGGGACACCGTGGCTACACCTTC. V is TRBV12-5 and J is TRBJ1-2; D possibly corresponds to TRBD1 (6 bases). This CDR3 contains 14 residues. V shed 2 bases and J shed 7 bases, with 14 bases lying between them. CDR1 and CDR2 from the germline V gene are LGHNT and FRNRAP.

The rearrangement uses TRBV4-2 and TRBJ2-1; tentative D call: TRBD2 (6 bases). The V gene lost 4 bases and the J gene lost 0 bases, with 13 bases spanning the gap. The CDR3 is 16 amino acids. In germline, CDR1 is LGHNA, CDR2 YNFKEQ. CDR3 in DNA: TGTGCCAGCAGCCCGGGAGCGGCCAGCTCCTACAATGAGCAGTTCTTC. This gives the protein CASSPGAASSYNEQFF.

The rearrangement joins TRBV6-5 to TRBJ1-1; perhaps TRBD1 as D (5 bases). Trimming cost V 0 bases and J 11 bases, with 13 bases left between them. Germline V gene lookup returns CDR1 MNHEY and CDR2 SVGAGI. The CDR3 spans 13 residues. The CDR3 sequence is CASSYSRGVGAFF. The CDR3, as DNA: TGTGCCAGCAGTTACTCGCGGGGGGTCGGGGCTTTCTTT.

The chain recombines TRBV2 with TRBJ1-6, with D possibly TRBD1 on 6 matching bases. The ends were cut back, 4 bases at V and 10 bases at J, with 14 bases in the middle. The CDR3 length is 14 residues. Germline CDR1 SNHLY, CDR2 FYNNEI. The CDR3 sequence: CASSAEGGRSPLHF. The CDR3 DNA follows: TGTGCCAGCAGTGCGGAAGGGGGACGATCACCCCTCCACTTT.

The CDR3 DNA reads TGCGCCAGCAGCTTGGAACAGGGAGAGGGCTACACCTTC. This encodes CASSLEQGEGYTF. The V call is TRBV5-1, the J call TRBJ1-2; weak D call: TRBD1 (6 bases). The length of the CDR3 is 13 residues. The germline V and J ends were trimmed by 0 bases and 8 bases, with 11 bases remaining between them. Germline V gene sequence: CDR1 SGHRS, CDR2 YFSETQ.

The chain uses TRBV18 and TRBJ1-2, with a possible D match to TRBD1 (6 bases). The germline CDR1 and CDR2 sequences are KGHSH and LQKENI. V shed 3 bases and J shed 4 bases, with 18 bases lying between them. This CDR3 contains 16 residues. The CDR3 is CASSPYNTGQLYGYTF. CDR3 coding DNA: TGTGCCAGCTCACCGTATAACACAGGACAGCTCTATGGCTACACCTTC.

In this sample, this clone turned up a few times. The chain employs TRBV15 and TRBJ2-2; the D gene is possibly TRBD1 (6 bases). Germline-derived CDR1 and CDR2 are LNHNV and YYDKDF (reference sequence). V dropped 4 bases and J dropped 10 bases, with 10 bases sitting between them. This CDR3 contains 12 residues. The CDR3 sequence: CATSKRQEELFF. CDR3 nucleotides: TGTGCCACCAGCAAAAGACAGGAGGAGCTGTTTTTT.

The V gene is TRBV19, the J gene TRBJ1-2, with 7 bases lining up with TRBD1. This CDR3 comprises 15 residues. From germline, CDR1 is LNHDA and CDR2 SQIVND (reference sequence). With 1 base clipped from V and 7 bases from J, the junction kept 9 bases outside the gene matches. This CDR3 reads CASSIGDRGRVGYTF. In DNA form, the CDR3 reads TGTGCCAGTAGTATAGGGGATAGGGGGCGCGTTGGCTACACCTTC.

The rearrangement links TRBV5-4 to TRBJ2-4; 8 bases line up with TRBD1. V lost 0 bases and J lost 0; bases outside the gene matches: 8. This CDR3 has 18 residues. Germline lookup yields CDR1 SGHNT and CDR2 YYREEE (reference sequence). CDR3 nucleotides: TGTGCCAGCAGCTTGGTGGGACAGGACTTCCTAGCCAAAAACATTCAGTACTTC. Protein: CASSLVGQDFLAKNIQYF.

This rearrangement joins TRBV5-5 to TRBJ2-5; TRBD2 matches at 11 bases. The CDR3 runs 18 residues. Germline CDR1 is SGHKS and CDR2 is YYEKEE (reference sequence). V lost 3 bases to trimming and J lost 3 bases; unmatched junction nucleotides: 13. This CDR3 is CASSSLAGGKVIKETQYF. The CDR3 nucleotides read TGTGCCAGCAGCTCTCTAGCGGGGGGCAAAGTGATAAAAGAGACCCAGTACTTC. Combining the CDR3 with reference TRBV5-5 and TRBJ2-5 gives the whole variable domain DAGVTQSPTHLIKTRGQQVTLRCSPISGHKSVSWYQQVLGQGPQFIFQYYEKEERGRGNFPDRFSARQFPNYSSELNVNALLLGDSALYLCASSSLAGGKVIKETQYFGPGTRLLVL.

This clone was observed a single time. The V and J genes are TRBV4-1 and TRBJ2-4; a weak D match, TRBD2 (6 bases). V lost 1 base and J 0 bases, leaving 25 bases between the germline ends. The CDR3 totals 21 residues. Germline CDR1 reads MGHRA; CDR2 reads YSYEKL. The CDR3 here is CASSQAPTRDLRSLAKNIQYF. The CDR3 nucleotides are TGCGCCAGCAGCCAAGCCCCGACTAGAGACCTTCGTTCTCTAGCCAAAAACATTCAGTACTTC.

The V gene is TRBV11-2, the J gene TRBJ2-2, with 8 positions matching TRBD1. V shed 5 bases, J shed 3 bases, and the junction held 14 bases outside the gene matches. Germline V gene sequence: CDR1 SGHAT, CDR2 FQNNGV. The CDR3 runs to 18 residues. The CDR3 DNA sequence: TGTGCCAGCAGCCGCTCGAGGCCAGGGACAGGATACACCGGGGAGCTGTTTTTT. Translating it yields CASSRSRPGTGYTGELFF.

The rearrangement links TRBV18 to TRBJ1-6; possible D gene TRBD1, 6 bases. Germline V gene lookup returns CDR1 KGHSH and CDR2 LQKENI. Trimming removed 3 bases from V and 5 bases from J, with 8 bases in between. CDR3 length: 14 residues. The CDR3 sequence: CASSPWTDNSPLHF. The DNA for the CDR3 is TGTGCCAGCTCACCGTGGACAGATAATTCACCCCTCCACTTT.

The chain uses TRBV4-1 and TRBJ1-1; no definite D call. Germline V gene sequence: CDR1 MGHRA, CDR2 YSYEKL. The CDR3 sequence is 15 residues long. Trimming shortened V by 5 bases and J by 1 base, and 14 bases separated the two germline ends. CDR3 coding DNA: TGCGCCAGCAGCGGCGCGCGGTTCGAGAACACTGAAGCTTTCTTT. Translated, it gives CASSGARFENTEAFF.

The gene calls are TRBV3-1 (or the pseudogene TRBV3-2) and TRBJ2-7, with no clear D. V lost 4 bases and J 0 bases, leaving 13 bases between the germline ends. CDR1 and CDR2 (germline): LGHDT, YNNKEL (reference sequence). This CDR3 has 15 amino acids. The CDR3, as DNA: TGTGCCAGCAGCCCGCGGCCCCTAAGCTCCTACGAGCAGTACTTC. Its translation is CASSPRPLSSYEQYF.

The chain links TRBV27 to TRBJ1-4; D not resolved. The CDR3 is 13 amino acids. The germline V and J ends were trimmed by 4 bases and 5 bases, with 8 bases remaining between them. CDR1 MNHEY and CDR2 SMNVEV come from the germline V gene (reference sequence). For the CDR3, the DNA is TGTGCCAGCAGTTCCCGGTCCAATGAAAAACTGTTTTTT. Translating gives CASSSRSNEKLFF.

The CDR3 DNA follows: TGCGCCAGCAGCCATAATGACAGGGGACAAAACATTCAGTACTTC. It translates to CASSHNDRGQNIQYF. This chain connects TRBV4-1 to TRBJ2-4; 8 bases agree with TRBD1. The CDR3 spans 15 residues. From germline, CDR1 is MGHRA and CDR2 YSYEKL. V lost 3 bases and J lost 5; bases outside the gene matches: 6.

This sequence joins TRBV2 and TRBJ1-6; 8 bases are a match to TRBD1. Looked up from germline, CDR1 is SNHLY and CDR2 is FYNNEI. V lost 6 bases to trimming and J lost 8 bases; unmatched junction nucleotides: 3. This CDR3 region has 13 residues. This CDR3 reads CASSPTGDSPLHF. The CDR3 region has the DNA TGTGCCAGCAGCCCGACAGGGGATTCACCCCTCCACTTT.

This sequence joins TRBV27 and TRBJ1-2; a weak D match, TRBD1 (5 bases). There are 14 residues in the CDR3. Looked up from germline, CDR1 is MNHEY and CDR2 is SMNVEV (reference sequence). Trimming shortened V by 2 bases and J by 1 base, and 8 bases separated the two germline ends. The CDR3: CASSLGGGNYGYTF. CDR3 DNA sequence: TGTGCCAGCAGTTTAGGGGGGGGTAACTATGGCTACACCTTC.

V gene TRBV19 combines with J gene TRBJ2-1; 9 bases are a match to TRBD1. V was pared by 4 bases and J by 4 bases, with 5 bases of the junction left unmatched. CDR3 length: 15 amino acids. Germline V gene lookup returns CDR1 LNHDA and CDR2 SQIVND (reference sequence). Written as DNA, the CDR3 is TGTGCCAGTAGTACCCGGGGACAGGGATACAATGAGCAGTTCTTC. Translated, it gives CASSTRGQGYNEQFF.

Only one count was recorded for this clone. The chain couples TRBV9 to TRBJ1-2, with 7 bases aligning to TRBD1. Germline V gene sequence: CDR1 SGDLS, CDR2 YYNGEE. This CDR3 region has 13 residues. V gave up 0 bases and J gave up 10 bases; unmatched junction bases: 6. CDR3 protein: CASSVDVDRIYTF. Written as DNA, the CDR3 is TGTGCCAGCAGCGTAGATGTGGACAGGATCTACACCTTC.

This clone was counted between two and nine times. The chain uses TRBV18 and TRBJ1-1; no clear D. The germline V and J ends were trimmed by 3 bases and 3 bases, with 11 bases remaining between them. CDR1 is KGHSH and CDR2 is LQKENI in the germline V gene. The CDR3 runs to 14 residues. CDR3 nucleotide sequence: TGTGCCAGCTCACCGTTTGGTGAGGACACTGAAGCTTTCTTT. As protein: CASSPFGEDTEAFF.

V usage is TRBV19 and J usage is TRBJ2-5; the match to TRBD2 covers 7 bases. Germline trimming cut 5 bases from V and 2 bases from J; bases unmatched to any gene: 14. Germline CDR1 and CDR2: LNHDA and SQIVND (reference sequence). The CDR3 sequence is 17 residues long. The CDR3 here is CASSPWGREGTQETQYF. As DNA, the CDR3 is TGTGCCAGTAGTCCCTGGGGCAGGGAGGGCACACAAGAGACCCAGTACTTC.

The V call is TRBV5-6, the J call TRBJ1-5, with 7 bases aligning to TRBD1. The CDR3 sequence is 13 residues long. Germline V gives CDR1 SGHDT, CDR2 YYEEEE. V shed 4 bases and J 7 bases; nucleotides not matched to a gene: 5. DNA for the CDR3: TGTGCCAGCAGCCGGTCAGGGGGACAGCCCCAGCATTTT. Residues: CASSRSGGQPQHF.